The 18 T cell receptor beta chains reported below all come from one sample, sequenced in a study of shared T cell receptors in the human thymus. Profiling relied on immunoSEQ multiplex PCR, and the TCRdb table lists in-frame clones only, not all of them. The table lists about 710,000 clones, 80% to 90% of them singletons. This sample also appeared in a second study, on human thymus T cells.

Sequencing was performed on thymocytes. The receptors come from a boy in the first two years of life with a congenital heart defect.

The chain couples TRBV2 to TRBJ2-5; D is perhaps TRBD2 (5 bases). V lost 0 bases to trimming and J lost 9 bases, with 20 bases between them. This CDR3 is built from 16 residues. The germline V gene encodes CDR1 SNHLY and CDR2 FYNNEI. The CDR3 coding sequence is TGTGCCAGCAGTGAAGCGGTGCTGTTAGTCTCCGGGGCCCAGTACTTC. This translates into CASSEAVLLVSGAQYF. The full variable domain, rest sourced from reference TRBV2 and TRBJ2-5, is EPEVTQTPSHQVTQMGQEVILRCVPISNHLYFYWYRQILGQKVEFLVSFYNNEISEKSEIFDDQFSVERPDGSNFTLKIRSTKLEDSAMYFCASSEAVLLVSGAQYFGPGTRLLVL.

The sample holds one count of this clone. This chain connects TRBV9 to TRBJ2-4, with 8 bases identical to TRBD1. Unmatched junction bases numbered 15, after V lost 0 bases and J lost 4 bases. This CDR3 spans 19 amino acids. CDR1 is SGDLS and CDR2 is YYNGEE in the germline V gene. In nucleotides, the CDR3 is TGTGCCAGCAGCGTAGGAGACAGGGGCGTATCCTCCCCGAAAAACATTCAGTACTTC. It codes for CASSVGDRGVSSPKNIQYF.

The CDR3: CASSYRQGVGTEAFF. The CDR3, as DNA: TGTGCCAGCAGTTACCGACAGGGGGTCGGCACTGAAGCTTTCTTT. The genes are TRBV28 and TRBJ1-1, with 9 bases that match TRBD1. Per the germline V gene, CDR1 is MDHEN and CDR2 is SYDVKM. With 4 bases clipped from V and 4 bases from J, the junction kept 7 bases outside the gene matches. The length of the CDR3 is 15 residues.

This clone was observed a few times. The V and J genes are TRBV5-1 and TRBJ1-1; D not resolved. The V gene lost 2 bases and the J gene lost 2 bases, with 10 bases spanning the gap. The CDR3 sequence is 14 residues long. CDR1 and CDR2 (germline): SGHRS, YFSETQ. CDR3: CASSFYFPNTEAFF. The CDR3 bases are TGCGCCAGCAGCTTTTACTTCCCCAACACTGAAGCTTTCTTT. The full variable domain, rest sourced from reference TRBV5-1 and TRBJ1-1, is KAGVTQTPRYLIKTRGQQVTLSCSPISGHRSVSWYQQTPGQGLQFLFEYFSETQRNKGNFPGRFSGRQFSNSRSEMNVSTLELGDSALYLCASSFYFPNTEAFFGQGTRLTVV.

The gene calls are TRBV5-5 and TRBJ2-7; 10 bases agree with TRBD1. With V trimmed by 4 bases and J by 4 bases, 14 bases remained unmatched. The CDR3 contains 17 residues. From germline, CDR1 is SGHKS and CDR2 YYEKEE (reference sequence). CDR3 bases: TGTGCCAGCAGCGCACACCTTCCGACAGGGGGCGATTACGAGCAGTACTTC. Amino acids: CASSAHLPTGGDYEQYF.

The J gene is TRBJ1-2, the V gene TRBV27; perhaps TRBD1 as D (5 bases). The CDR3 totals 13 residues. V was trimmed by 3 bases and J by 2 bases, leaving 7 bases between them. Germline assignment: CDR1 MNHEY and CDR2 SMNVEV (reference sequence). CDR3 DNA sequence: TGTGCCAGCAGTTTTTGGGGCAACTATGGCTACACCTTC. The encoded protein is CASSFWGNYGYTF.

V gene TRBV7-9 combines with J gene TRBJ2-1; D possibly corresponds to TRBD1 (6 bases). CDR1 and CDR2 (germline): SEHNR, FQNEAQ (reference sequence). V lost 5 bases and J 0 bases, leaving 14 bases between the germline ends. CDR3 length: 16 amino acids. The CDR3 is CASSPTGVSSYNEQFF. In nucleotides, the CDR3 is TGTGCCAGCAGCCCGACAGGCGTTAGCTCCTACAATGAGCAGTTCTTC. Full variable domain (outside the CDR3, taken from reference TRBV7-9 and TRBJ2-1): DTGVSQNPRHKITKRGQNVTFRCDPISEHNRLYWYRQTLGQGPEFLTYFQNEAQLEKSRLLSDRFSAERPKGSFSTLEIQRTEQGDSAMYLCASSPTGVSSYNEQFFGPGTRLTVL.

This CDR3 reads CASSSQGPGYAEAFF. DNA for the CDR3: TGTGCCAGCAGCTCACAAGGACCGGGGTATGCTGAAGCTTTCTTT. This rearrangement joins TRBV7-9 to TRBJ1-1; no definite D call. Germline CDR1 SEHNR, CDR2 FQNEAQ (reference sequence). Trimming removed 4 bases from V and 6 bases from J, with 18 bases in between. The CDR3 totals 15 residues.

The chain combines TRBV6-1 with TRBJ2-6, with 8 bases matching TRBD1. Trimming removed 4 bases from V and 2 bases from J; junction bases left unmatched: 7. This CDR3 region has 17 residues. The V gene's germline CDR1 is MNHNS and CDR2 SASEGT. The CDR3 reads CASSATQGATGANVLTF. In DNA, the CDR3 is TGTGCCAGCAGTGCCACCCAGGGGGCGACTGGGGCCAACGTCCTGACTTTC.

V is TRBV15 and J is TRBJ1-1; no firm D call. The CDR3 covers 14 residues. The V end was cut by 3 bases, the J end by 1 base, with 9 bases between. Germline loops: CDR1 LNHNV, CDR2 YYDKDF (reference sequence). The CDR3 protein is CATSSFPTNTEAFF. As DNA, the CDR3 is TGTGCCACCAGCAGTTTCCCTACGAACACTGAAGCTTTCTTT. The full variable domain, its missing parts supplied by reference TRBV15 and TRBJ1-1, is DAMVIQNPRYQVTQFGKPVTLSCSQTLNHNVMYWYQQKSSQAPKLLFHYYDKDFNNEADTPDNFQSRRPNTSFCFLDIRSPGLGDTAMYLCATSSFPTNTEAFFGQGTRLTVV.

The V gene is TRBV7-2, the J gene TRBJ1-1; 9 nucleotides agree with TRBD1. CDR3 length equals 14 residues. Germline lookup yields CDR1 SGHTA and CDR2 FQGNSA. With 1 base clipped from V and 4 bases from J, the junction kept 1 base outside the gene matches. CDR3 protein: CASSLGTGVTEAFF. In nucleotides, the CDR3 is TGTGCCAGCAGCTTAGGGACAGGGGTCACTGAAGCTTTCTTT. The entire variable domain, with the rest obtained from reference TRBV7-2 and TRBJ1-1, is as follows: GAGVSQSPSNKVTEKGKDVELRCDPISGHTALYWYRQSLGQGLEFLIYFQGNSAPDKSGLPSDRFSAERTGGSVSTLTIQRTQQEDSAVYLCASSLGTGVTEAFFGQGTRLTVV.

V and J are TRBV5-6 and TRBJ2-1, with TRBD1 matching over 7 bases. The germline gives CDR1 SGHDT, CDR2 YYEEEE. The V and J ends lost 1 base and 9 bases, in that order; junction bases with no gene match: 10. This CDR3 has 15 amino acids. CDR3 loop: CASSLKPLTGSEQFF. Here the CDR3 DNA reads TGTGCCAGCAGCTTGAAACCTCTGACAGGGTCTGAGCAGTTCTTC.

The CDR3 DNA reads as TGCGCCAGCAGTCTAGCAGGGTATGCGGGAGGGAAAGAGCAGTTCTTC. Translating gives CASSLAGYAGGKEQFF. The chain joins TRBV4-1 to TRBJ2-1; 9 bases align to TRBD2. The V gene's germline CDR1 is MGHRA and CDR2 YSYEKL. This CDR3 has 16 residues. V dropped 6 bases and J dropped 10; count of bases not matched to a gene: 16.

J is TRBJ2-3 and V is TRBV5-1; possible D gene TRBD2, 5 bases. The CDR3 has 16 amino acids. Trimming shortened V by 4 bases and J by 2 bases, and 17 bases separated the two germline ends. The germline gives CDR1 SGHRS, CDR2 YFSETQ. CDR3 nucleotides: TGCGCCAGCAGCCCTGGAGACTACCTCGTCACAGATACGCAGTATTTT. Translating it yields CASSPGDYLVTDTQYF.

DNA of the CDR3: TGCGCCAGCAGCCAAGACAGGGCTCGAGAAGACTACGAGCAGTACTTC. It translates to CASSQDRAREDYEQYF. This chain uses TRBV4-3 with TRBJ2-7; TRBD1 is a possible D gene (5 bases). The V end was cut by 0 bases, the J end by 3 bases, with 15 bases between. The CDR3 has 16 amino acids. CDR1 is LGHNA and CDR2 is YSLEER in the germline V gene.

There are a few counts of this clone. The chain uses TRBV5-8 and TRBJ1-6, with D perhaps TRBD1 (6 bases). The CDR3 consists of 13 residues. Deletions cut 9 bases from V and 7 bases from J, with 14 bases between. Germline V gives CDR1 SGHTS, CDR2 YDEGEE. CDR3 residues: CANSGAINSPLHF. CDR3 bases: TGTGCCAACTCAGGGGCAATAAATTCACCCCTCCACTTT.

CDR3 DNA: TGTGCCAGCACCGGAGACAGGCGGAGCTATGGCTACACCTTC. Amino acid sequence: CASTGDRRSYGYTF. The rearrangement links TRBV9 to TRBJ1-2, with D possibly being TRBD1 (6 bases). V dropped 6 bases and J dropped 4 bases, with 16 bases sitting between them. CDR3 size: 14 residues. Germline V gene lookup returns CDR1 SGDLS and CDR2 YYNGEE.

In its sample, this clone was seen a few times. This chain connects TRBV7-9 to TRBJ2-7, with 12 bases aligning to TRBD2. The CDR3 is 19 amino acids. CDR1 and CDR2 from the germline V gene are SEHNR and FQNEAQ (reference sequence). The trim removed 1 base at V and 6 bases at J, leaving 16 bases unmatched. This chain's CDR3 is CASSLESPSGRAGDVEQYF. CDR3 bases: TGTGCCAGCAGCTTAGAGAGTCCTAGCGGGAGGGCCGGCGACGTCGAGCAGTACTTC.